This T cell receptor beta chain was identified during a study of blood T cells in healthy people across ages. Study-level background: Template switching retrieved approximately one barcoded beta molecule for each two T cells. Study observations and caveats: Strong correlation existed between TCR beta diversity and naive T cell percentage.

Through a sample-barcoded 5' primer and a J-beta primer mix, a second PCR was run for roughly 6 to 12 cycles. TCRdb reprocessed the 5' RACE reads via MiXCR and lists one record per CDR3 protein. The sample has some 1,000,000 distinct CDR3 sequences, roughly 24% seen once; the top ten hold around 0.7%. V lost 7 bases and J lost 4, with 17 bases in between. The CDR3 sequence is 14 residues long. Germline lookup yields CDR1 SQVTM and CDR2 ANQGSEA. Extraction yielded at least 5.5 micrograms of total RNA per sample. On this clonotype: Antigen unknown.

These data were also reused for a study on T cells of mothers and their children. Turning to that study: Slightly higher overlap, not significant, was seen in related mother-child pairs than in unrelated pairs.

The clonotype was recovered from a girl aged 2-10 years in good health. The source material was blood. V gene TRBV29-1 combines with J gene TRBJ2-1; D not certain. The CDR3 loop is CSGLSELLYNEQFF. The CDR3, as DNA: TGCAGCGGGCTGTCCGAACTTCTATACAATGAGCAGTTCTTC.